The clone carrying this TCR beta chain was seen at least ten times. What it binds is not known. TCRdb called the 5' RACE reads again in MiXCR, with one record for every CDR3 protein. The repertoire includes 180,000 or so distinct CDR3 sequences, 9.5% to 13% of them detected once, and roughly 28% sits in the top ten. The data are from a study of CD8 T cells in ankylosing spondylitis. Study-wide results and limits: Previously reported in reactive arthritis synovial fluid and blood were some of the motif variants. Disease-linked clones were reportedly significantly enriched in matched ankylosing spondylitis synovial fluid. Blood of patients with ankylosing spondylitis appeared to be characterized by a TCR beta motif of fewer than 10 highly homologous variants. Disease-linked clones, CD8+, were relatively rare in peripheral blood.

Germline V gene lookup returns CDR1 DFQATT and CDR2 SNEGSKA (reference sequence). This CDR3 region has 14 residues. The trim removed 5 bases at V and 3 bases at J, leaving 5 bases unmatched. The chain joins TRBV20-1 to TRBJ1-3; 9 bases agree with TRBD1. The TCR was taken from a male donor with ankylosing spondylitis or in good health (not recorded which). The source material was blood, either unsorted or a sorted T cell fraction (not recorded which). The CDR3 reads CSARTGEGGNTIYF. The CDR3, as DNA: TGCAGTGCTCGGACAGGGGAGGGTGGAAACACCATATATTTT.